A single sample is the source of the 13 T cell receptor beta chains below, sequenced in a study of blood T cell repertoires in COVID-19. The protocol was immunoSEQ multiplex PCR, while the TCRdb copy is restricted to in-frame clones and leaves out a portion. The sample records around 150,000 clones, 85% to 90% being singletons. Material: peripheral blood. These receptors came from a woman between 70 and 85 years old with COVID-19, enrolled during active disease.

V usage is TRBV6-4 and J usage is TRBJ2-1; TRBD2 agrees at 10 bases. V was pared by 6 bases and J by 8 bases, with 7 bases of the junction left unmatched. In germline, CDR1 is MRHNA, CDR2 SNTAGT. This CDR3 contains 14 residues. The CDR3: CASSQRGGLDEQFF. In DNA form, the CDR3 reads TGTGCCAGCAGCCAGCGGGGGGGCCTCGATGAGCAGTTCTTC.

The V and J genes are TRBV5-1 and TRBJ2-2; 12 positions match TRBD2. This CDR3 is 17 amino acids long. V dropped 4 bases and J dropped 1; count of bases not matched to a gene: 5. The germline gives CDR1 SGHRS, CDR2 YFSETQ. The CDR3: CASSQGLAGMNTGELFF. The CDR3 DNA follows: TGCGCCAGCAGCCAAGGACTAGCGGGGATGAACACCGGGGAGCTGTTTTTT. Using reference TRBV5-1 and TRBJ2-2 for the parts outside the CDR3, the full variable domain is KAGVTQTPRYLIKTRGQQVTLSCSPISGHRSVSWYQQTPGQGLQFLFEYFSETQRNKGNFPGRFSGRQFSNSRSEMNVSTLELGDSALYLCASSQGLAGMNTGELFFGEGSRLTVL.

This rearrangement joins TRBV19 to TRBJ2-1; 11 positions agree with TRBD1. This CDR3 comprises 21 residues. Losses at the gene ends were 5 bases for V and 4 bases for J; bases not matched to a gene: 22. Germline CDR1 LNHDA, CDR2 SQIVND (reference sequence). Here the CDR3 reads CASSLMGQGVRQRSLYNEQFF. CDR3 nucleotide sequence: TGTGCCAGTAGTCTCATGGGACAGGGGGTTCGGCAGAGAAGTCTGTACAATGAGCAGTTCTTC. The whole variable domain, filled in from reference TRBV19 and TRBJ2-1, reads DGGITQSPKYLFRKEGQNVTLSCEQNLNHDAMYWYRQDPGQGLRLIYYSQIVNDFQKGDIAEGYSVSREKKESFPLTVTSAQKNPTAFYLCASSLMGQGVRQRSLYNEQFFGPGTRLTVL.

This chain links TRBV23-1 with TRBJ1-2; D possibly corresponds to TRBD1 (5 bases). TRBV23-1 is identified as an open reading frame with a role that is uncertain. Trimming removed 11 bases at V and 8 bases at J, with 15 bases between. The CDR3 is 11 residues long. Here the CDR3 reads CAPTGQGGYTF. CDR3 sequence (DNA): TGCGCCCCCACAGGTCAGGGAGGCTACACCTTC.

Comments on this clone: In the same sample, other DNA sequences code for this CDR3. The rearrangement joins TRBV28 to TRBJ1-3, with 7 bases aligning to TRBD1. This CDR3 region has 14 residues. Germline CDR1 is MDHEN and CDR2 is SYDVKM. Trimming took 4 bases from V and 1 from J; bases not matched to a gene: 1. Here the CDR3 DNA reads TGTGCCAGCAGTTCGACAGGGTCTGGAAACACCATATATTTT. Amino acid sequence: CASSSTGSGNTIYF.

V usage is TRBV5-1 and J usage is TRBJ2-3; D uncertain. Per germline, CDR1 SGHRS and CDR2 YFSETQ. Trimming removed 1 base at V and 3 bases at J, with 12 bases between. The CDR3 has 15 amino acids. In nucleotides, the CDR3 is TGCGCCAGCAGCTTGCAATCCCTGGAGACAGATACGCAGTATTTT. Residues: CASSLQSLETDTQYF.

The rearrangement uses TRBV19 and TRBJ1-5; 8 nucleotides align to TRBD1. This CDR3 has 14 amino acids. The V and J ends lost 3 bases and 5 bases, in that order; junction bases with no gene match: 3. Per germline, CDR1 LNHDA and CDR2 SQIVND (reference sequence). The CDR3 DNA reads TGTGCCAGTAGTATGGGACAGGTGGATCAGCCCCAGCATTTT. It yields the protein CASSMGQVDQPQHF.

The chain combines TRBV6-5 with TRBJ2-2, with 7 bases aligning to TRBD2. The V gene's germline CDR1 is MNHEY and CDR2 SVGAGI. CDR3 length equals 13 residues. V lost 4 bases and J lost 4; bases outside the gene matches: 0. This chain's CDR3 is CASSWGGTGELFF. The CDR3 bases are TGTGCCAGCAGTTGGGGGGGCACCGGGGAGCTGTTTTTT.

This clone occurred once. The gene calls are TRBV11-3 and TRBJ2-3; 13 bases map to TRBD2. V shed 5 bases, J shed 2 bases, and the junction held 4 bases outside the gene matches. This CDR3 is 16 amino acids long. From germline, CDR1 is SGHNT and CDR2 YENEEA. As DNA, the CDR3 is TGTGCCAGCAGCCTGGGGACTAGCGGGACCACAGATACGCAGTATTTT. This gives the protein CASSLGTSGTTDTQYF. Complete variable domain (other parts from reference TRBV11-3 and TRBJ2-3): EAGVVQSPRYKIIEKKQPVAFWCNPISGHNTLYWYLQNLGQGPELLIRYENEEAVDDSQLPKDRFSAERLKGVDSTLKIQPAELGDSAVYLCASSLGTSGTTDTQYFGPGTRLTVL.

This clone came up a few times. This chain joins TRBV9 and TRBJ1-2; TRBD1 aligns across 10 bases. From germline, CDR1 is SGDLS and CDR2 YYNGEE. V shed 4 bases and J 7 bases; nucleotides not matched to a gene: 7. The CDR3 sequence is 14 residues long. CDR3 coding DNA: TGTGCCAGCAGCACCCGGGACAGGGGTTTTGGCTACACCTTC. This gives the protein CASSTRDRGFGYTF.

The V call is TRBV14, the J call TRBJ2-6; D might be TRBD2 (6 bases). The CDR3 is 14 amino acids. Germline CDR1 reads SGHDN; CDR2 reads FVKESK. Trimming removed 6 bases from V and 0 bases from J, with 6 bases in between. CDR3 nucleotides: TGTGCCAGCAGGCGGGGCTCTGGGGCCAACGTCCTGACTTTC. This sequence encodes CASRRGSGANVLTF.

The chain combines TRBV11-2 with TRBJ2-7, with 10 bases lining up with TRBD2. With 1 base clipped from V and 0 bases from J, the junction kept 9 bases outside the gene matches. This CDR3 has 18 amino acids. CDR1 and CDR2 (germline): SGHAT, FQNNGV. The DNA for the CDR3 is TGTGCCAGCAGCTTAGTTGCTCTAGCGGGGGTTCTCTCCTACGAGCAGTACTTC. As protein: CASSLVALAGVLSYEQYF.

The chain is built from TRBV11-2 and TRBJ2-3; 9 nucleotides match TRBD2. This CDR3 is built from 16 residues. Trimming cost V 1 base and J 0 bases; bases outside gene matches: 2. Germline V gene lookup returns CDR1 SGHAT and CDR2 FQNNGV. This CDR3 is CASSLGLAGSTDTQYF. DNA for the CDR3: TGTGCCAGCAGCTTAGGGCTAGCGGGGAGCACAGATACGCAGTATTTT.